The T cell receptor beta chain described here comes from a study of blood T cell repertoires in COVID-19. Study at large: Spain, Italy and the United States supplied samples that represented acute and convalescent COVID-19.

Germline-derived CDR1 and CDR2 are LGHNA and YSLEER. This CDR3 is 21 amino acids long. V shed 3 bases, J shed 2 bases, and the junction held 17 bases outside the gene matches. Assay: immunoSEQ multiplex PCR; the TCRdb copy retains only in-frame clones and omits some. The sample has over 250,000 clones, more than 75% seen once; the top ten hold over 2%. The sequenced material came from PBMCs or T cells enriched from blood (not recorded which). The chain links TRBV4-3 to TRBJ2-7; TRBD2 aligns across 15 bases. The clonotype originates from an older woman in a cohort exposed to, infected with or recovered from COVID-19 (not recorded which). CDR3 sequence reads: CASSQERTSGRALQGTYEQYF. DNA for the CDR3: TGCGCCAGCAGCCAGGAACGGACTAGCGGGAGGGCCTTACAAGGGACCTACGAGCAGTACTTC.